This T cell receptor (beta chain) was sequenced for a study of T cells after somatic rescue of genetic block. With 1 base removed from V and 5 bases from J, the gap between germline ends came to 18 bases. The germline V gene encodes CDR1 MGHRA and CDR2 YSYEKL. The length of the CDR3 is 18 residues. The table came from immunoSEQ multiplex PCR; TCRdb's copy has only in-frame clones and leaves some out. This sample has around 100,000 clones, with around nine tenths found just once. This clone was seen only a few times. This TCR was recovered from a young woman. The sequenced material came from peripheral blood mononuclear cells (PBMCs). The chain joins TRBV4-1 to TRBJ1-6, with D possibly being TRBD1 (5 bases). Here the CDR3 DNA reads TGCGCCAGCAGCCAAGTAATCAGGGTAGTGGGAGATAATTCACCCCTCCACTTT. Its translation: CASSQVIRVVGDNSPLHF.